The T cell receptor beta chain under discussion was sequenced for a study of T-cell memory formation after mild COVID-19. Study-wide background: TCR clustering was largely donor specific.

Sample barcodes and UMIs were carried by the TCR alpha and TCR beta cDNA libraries that 5'RACE generated with constant-segment primers. TCRdb called the 5' RACE reads again in MiXCR, with one record for every CDR3 protein. The data show under 300,000 distinct CDR3 sequences, with approximately 9% seen just once and under 25% held by the top ten. Study findings and constraints: CD4+ contracting clones were mainly CM and EM; CD8+ ones, EMRA. Contracting clones from day 15 to 85 showed balanced CD4/CD8; later expanders favored CD4+.

Germline values: CDR1 DFQATT, CDR2 SNEGSKA (reference sequence). V was clipped by 0 bases and J by 3 bases; unmatched bases: 14. The CDR3 spans 18 residues. In this sample, this clonotype turned up many times. As yet, its antigen is unknown. The clonotype was recovered from a man younger than 35 who had mild COVID-19 (a few samples of this study predate the infection). Cell type and time point are not known. The chain joins TRBV20-1 to TRBJ2-7, with 10 bases aligning to TRBD1. Specimen: PBMCs or a T cell subset sorted from them (not recorded which). In DNA form, the CDR3 reads TGCAGTGCTAGAGATGACGGTTTGGGACAGGGGCCCCTCTACGAGCAGTACTTC. The encoded protein is CSARDDGLGQGPLYEQYF.